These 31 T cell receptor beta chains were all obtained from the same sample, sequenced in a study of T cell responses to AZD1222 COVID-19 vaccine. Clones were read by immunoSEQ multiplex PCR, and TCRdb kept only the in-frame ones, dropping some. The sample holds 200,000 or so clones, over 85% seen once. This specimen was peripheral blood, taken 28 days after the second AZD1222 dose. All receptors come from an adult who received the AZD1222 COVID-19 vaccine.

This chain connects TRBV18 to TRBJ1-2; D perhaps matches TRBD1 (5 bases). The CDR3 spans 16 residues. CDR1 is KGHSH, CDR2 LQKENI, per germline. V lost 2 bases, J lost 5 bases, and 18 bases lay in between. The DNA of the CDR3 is TGTGCCAGCTCACCAACCATGTCCAGGGAGGGATATGGCTACACCTTC. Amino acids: CASSPTMSREGYGYTF.

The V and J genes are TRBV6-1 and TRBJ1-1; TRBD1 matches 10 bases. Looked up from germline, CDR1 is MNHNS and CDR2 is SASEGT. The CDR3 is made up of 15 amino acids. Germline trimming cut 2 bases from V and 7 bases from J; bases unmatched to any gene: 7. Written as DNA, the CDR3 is TGTGCCAGCAGTGAACTGGGACAGGGGATTGTTGAAGCTTTCTTT. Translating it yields CASSELGQGIVEAFF.

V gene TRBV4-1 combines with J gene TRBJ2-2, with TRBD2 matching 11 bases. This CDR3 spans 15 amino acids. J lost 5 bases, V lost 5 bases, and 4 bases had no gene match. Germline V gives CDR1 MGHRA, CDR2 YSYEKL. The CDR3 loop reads CASSKLAGVTGELFF. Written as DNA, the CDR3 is TGCGCCAGCAGCAAACTAGCGGGGGTGACCGGGGAGCTGTTTTTT.

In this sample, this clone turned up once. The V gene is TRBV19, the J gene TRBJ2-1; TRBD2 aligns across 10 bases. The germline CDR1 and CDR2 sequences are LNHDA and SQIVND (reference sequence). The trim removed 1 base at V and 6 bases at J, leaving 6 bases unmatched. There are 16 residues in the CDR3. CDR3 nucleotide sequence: TGTGCCAGTAGTATAGGACTAGCGGGTGGTCCCAATGAGCAGTTCTTC. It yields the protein CASSIGLAGGPNEQFF.

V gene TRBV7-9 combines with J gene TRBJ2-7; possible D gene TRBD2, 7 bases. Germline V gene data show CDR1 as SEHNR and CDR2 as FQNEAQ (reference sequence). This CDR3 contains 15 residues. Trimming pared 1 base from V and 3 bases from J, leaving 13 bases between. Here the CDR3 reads CASSLVRGAGYEQYF. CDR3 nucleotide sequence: TGTGCCAGCAGCTTAGTCCGGGGGGCAGGCTACGAGCAGTACTTC.

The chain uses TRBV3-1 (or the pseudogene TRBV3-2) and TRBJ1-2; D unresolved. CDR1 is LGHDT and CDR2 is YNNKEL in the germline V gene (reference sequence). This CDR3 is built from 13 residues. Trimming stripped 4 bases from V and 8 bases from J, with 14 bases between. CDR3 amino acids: CASSPSDVAGYTF. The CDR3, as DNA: TGTGCCAGCAGCCCCTCAGACGTAGCAGGCTACACCTTC.

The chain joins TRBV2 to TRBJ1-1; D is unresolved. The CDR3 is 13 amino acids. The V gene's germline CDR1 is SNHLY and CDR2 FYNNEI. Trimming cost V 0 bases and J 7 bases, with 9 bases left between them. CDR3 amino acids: CASSEAPAFEAFF. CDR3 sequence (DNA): TGTGCCAGCAGTGAAGCCCCAGCCTTTGAAGCTTTCTTT.

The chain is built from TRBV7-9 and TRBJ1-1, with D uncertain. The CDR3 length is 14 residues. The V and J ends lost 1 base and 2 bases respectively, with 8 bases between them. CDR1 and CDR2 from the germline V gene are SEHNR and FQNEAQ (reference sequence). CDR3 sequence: CASSLVLGNTEAFF. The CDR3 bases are TGTGCCAGCAGCTTAGTCCTGGGAAACACTGAAGCTTTCTTT.

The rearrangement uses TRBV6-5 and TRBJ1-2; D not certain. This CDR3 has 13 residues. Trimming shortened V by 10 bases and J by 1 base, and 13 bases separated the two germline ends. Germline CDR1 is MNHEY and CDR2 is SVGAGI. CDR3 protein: CATWVGVNYGYTF. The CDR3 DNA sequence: TGTGCCACCTGGGTTGGCGTTAACTATGGCTACACCTTC.

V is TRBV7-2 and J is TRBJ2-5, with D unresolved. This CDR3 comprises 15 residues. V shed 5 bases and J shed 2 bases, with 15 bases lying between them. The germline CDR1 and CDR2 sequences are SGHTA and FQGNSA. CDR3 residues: CASSHQDARQETQYF. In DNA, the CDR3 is TGTGCCAGCAGCCACCAGGACGCCCGGCAAGAGACCCAGTACTTC. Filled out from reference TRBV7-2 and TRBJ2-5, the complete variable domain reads GAGVSQSPSNKVTEKGKDVELRCDPISGHTALYWYRQSLGQGLEFLIYFQGNSAPDKSGLPSDRFSAERTGGSVSTLTIQRTQQEDSAVYLCASSHQDARQETQYFGPGTRLLVL.

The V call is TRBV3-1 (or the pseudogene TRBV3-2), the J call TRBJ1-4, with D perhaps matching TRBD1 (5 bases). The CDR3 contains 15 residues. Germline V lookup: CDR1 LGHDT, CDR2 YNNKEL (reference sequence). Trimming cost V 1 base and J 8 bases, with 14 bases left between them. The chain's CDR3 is CASSQAGAGGEKLFF. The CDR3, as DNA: TGTGCCAGCAGCCAAGCTGGTGCGGGGGGAGAAAAACTGTTTTTT.

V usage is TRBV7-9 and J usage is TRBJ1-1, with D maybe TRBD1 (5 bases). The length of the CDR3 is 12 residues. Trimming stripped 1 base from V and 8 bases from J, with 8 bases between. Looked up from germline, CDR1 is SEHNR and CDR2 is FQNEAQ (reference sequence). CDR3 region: CASSLGGVEAFF. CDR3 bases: TGTGCCAGCAGCTTAGGAGGGGTAGAAGCTTTCTTT.

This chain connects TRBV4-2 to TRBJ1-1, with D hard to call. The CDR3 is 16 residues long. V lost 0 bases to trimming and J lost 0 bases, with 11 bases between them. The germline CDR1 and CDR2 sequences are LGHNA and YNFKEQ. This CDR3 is CASSQDEGAVNTEAFF. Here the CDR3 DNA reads TGTGCCAGCAGCCAAGATGAAGGAGCGGTGAACACTGAAGCTTTCTTT.

For the CDR3, the DNA is TGTGCCAGCAGGACCTGGGACAGGGGCGAGAACACTGAAGCTTTCTTT. It specifies CASRTWDRGENTEAFF. The chain joins TRBV6-4 to TRBJ1-1; 10 bases agree with TRBD1. J lost 1 base, V lost 6 bases, and 8 bases had no gene match. CDR3 length equals 16 residues. The germline CDR1 and CDR2 sequences are MRHNA and SNTAGT.

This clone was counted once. The chain's CDR3 is CASSPEPGRNQPQHF. CDR3 DNA: TGTGCCAGCTCACCGGAACCGGGACGCAATCAGCCCCAGCATTTT. J is TRBJ1-5 and V is TRBV18; D perhaps matches TRBD1 (5 bases). V was cut by 3 bases and J by 2 bases, with 11 bases left in between. The CDR3 is made up of 15 amino acids. Germline CDR1 reads KGHSH; CDR2 reads LQKENI.

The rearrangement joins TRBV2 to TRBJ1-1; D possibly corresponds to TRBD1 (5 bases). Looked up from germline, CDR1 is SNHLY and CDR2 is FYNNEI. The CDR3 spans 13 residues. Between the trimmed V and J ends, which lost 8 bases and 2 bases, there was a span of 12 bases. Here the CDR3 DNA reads TGTGCCAGCCGGAGCCAGGGAAACACTGAAGCTTTCTTT. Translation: CASRSQGNTEAFF.

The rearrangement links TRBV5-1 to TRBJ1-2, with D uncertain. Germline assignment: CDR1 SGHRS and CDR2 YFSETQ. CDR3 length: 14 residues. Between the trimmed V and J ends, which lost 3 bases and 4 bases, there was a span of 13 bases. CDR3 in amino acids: CASSSRGESYGYTF. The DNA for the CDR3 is TGCGCCAGCAGCTCCCGCGGGGAGAGCTATGGCTACACCTTC.

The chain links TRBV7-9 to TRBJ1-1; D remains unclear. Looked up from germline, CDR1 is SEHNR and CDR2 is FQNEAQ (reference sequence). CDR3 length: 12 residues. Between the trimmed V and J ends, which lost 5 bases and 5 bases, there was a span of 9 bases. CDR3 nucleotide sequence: TGTGCCAGCAGCCAGGTAGAAACTGAAGCTTTCTTT. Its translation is CASSQVETEAFF.

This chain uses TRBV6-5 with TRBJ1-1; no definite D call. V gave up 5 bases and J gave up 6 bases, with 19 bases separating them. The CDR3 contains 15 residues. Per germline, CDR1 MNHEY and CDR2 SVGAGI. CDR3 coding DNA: TGTGCCAGCAGTCCTACTCCAGCGGAATACGCTGAAGCTTTCTTT. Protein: CASSPTPAEYAEAFF.

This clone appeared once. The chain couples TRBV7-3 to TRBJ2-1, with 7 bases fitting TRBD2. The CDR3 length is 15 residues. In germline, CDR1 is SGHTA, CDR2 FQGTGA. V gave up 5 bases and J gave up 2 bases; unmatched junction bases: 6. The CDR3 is CASSPSSGPYNEQFF. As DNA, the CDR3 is TGTGCCAGCAGCCCTTCTAGCGGACCCTACAATGAGCAGTTCTTC.

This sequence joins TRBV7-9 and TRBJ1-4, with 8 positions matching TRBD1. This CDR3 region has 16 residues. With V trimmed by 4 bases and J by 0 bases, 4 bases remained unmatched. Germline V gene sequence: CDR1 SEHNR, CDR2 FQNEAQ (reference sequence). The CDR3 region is CASSSPGQATNEKLFF. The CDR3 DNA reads TGTGCCAGCAGCTCGCCGGGACAGGCAACTAATGAAAAACTGTTTTTT.

The CDR3 DNA follows: TGTGCCAGCAGCAATCTTGACAGGGCTGATGAAGCTTTCTTT. It encodes CASSNLDRADEAFF. The chain uses TRBV5-4 and TRBJ1-1; 7 nucleotides line up with TRBD1. The V gene's germline CDR1 is SGHNT and CDR2 YYREEE (reference sequence). This CDR3 comprises 14 residues. The V gene end was trimmed by 4 bases and the J gene end by 7 bases; junction bases not matched to a gene: 10.

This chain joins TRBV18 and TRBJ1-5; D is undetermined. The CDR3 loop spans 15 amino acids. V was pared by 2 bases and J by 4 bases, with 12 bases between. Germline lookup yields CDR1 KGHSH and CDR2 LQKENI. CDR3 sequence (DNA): TGTGCCAGCTCACCAAGTAGCCTGGGGAATCAGCCCCAGCATTTT. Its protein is CASSPSSLGNQPQHF.

This CDR3 reads CASSSPQGGLSEAFF. The CDR3 DNA sequence: TGTGCCAGCAGTTCACCACAGGGGGGCCTCTCTGAAGCTTTCTTT. The chain joins TRBV6-5 to TRBJ1-1; 8 bases line up with TRBD1. The germline V gene has CDR1 MNHEY and CDR2 SVGAGI. The CDR3 runs to 15 residues. Unmatched junction bases numbered 10, after V lost 4 bases and J lost 6 bases.

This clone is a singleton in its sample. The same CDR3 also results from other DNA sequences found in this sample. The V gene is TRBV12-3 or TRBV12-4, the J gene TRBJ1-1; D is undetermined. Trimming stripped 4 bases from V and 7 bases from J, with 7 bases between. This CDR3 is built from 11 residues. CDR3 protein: CASSSGGEAFF. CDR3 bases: TGTGCCAGCAGTTCGGGCGGTGAAGCTTTCTTT.

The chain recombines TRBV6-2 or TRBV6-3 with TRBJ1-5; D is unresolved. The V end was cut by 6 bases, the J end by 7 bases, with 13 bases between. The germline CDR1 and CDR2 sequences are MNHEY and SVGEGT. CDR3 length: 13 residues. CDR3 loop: CASSPDRRQPQHF. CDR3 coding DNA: TGTGCCAGCAGCCCCGACCGGAGGCAGCCCCAGCATTTT.

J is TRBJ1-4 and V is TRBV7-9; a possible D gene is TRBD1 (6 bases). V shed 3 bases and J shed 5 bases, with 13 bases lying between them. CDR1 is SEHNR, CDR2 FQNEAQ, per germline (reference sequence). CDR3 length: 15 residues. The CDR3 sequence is CASSLRGTLNEKLFF. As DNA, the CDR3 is TGTGCCAGCAGCTTGAGGGGGACACTAAATGAAAAACTGTTTTTT.

The CDR3 DNA follows: TGTGCCAGCAGTTTACAGCGGGGGGGCACAGATACGCAGTATTTT. It translates to CASSLQRGGTDTQYF. The chain joins TRBV27 to TRBJ2-3, with TRBD2 matching over 9 bases. After removal of 2 bases from V and 1 base from J, the junction contained 1 base not matched to a gene. The V gene's germline CDR1 is MNHEY and CDR2 SMNVEV (reference sequence). There are 15 residues in the CDR3.

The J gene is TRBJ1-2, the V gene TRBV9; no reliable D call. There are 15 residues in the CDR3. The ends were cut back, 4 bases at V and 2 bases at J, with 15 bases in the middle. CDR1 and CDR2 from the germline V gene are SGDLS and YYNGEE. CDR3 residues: CASSKIGLGNYGYTF. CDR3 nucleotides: TGTGCCAGCAGCAAGATAGGCCTGGGAAACTATGGCTACACCTTC.

CDR3 nucleotides: TGTGCCAGCAGCTCATGCCTAGCGGGGGGGCCGCGGGAGACCCAGTACTTC. Amino acids: CASSSCLAGGPRETQYF. This rearrangement joins TRBV3-1 (or the pseudogene TRBV3-2) to TRBJ2-5; 12 bases align to TRBD2. Germline CDR1 and CDR2: LGHDT and YNNKEL (reference sequence). The CDR3 runs to 17 residues. V lost 5 bases, J lost 5 bases, and 12 bases stayed unmatched.

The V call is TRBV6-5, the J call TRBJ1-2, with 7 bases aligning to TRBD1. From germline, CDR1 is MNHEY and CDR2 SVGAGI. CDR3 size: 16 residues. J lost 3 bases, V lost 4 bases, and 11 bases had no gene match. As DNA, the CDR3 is TGTGCCAGCAGTTCCCCGGACAGGCCGGAGGACTATGGCTACACCTTC. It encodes CASSSPDRPEDYGYTF.